These T cell receptor beta chains were read from a single sample in a study of identical twins. TCRdb processed the 5' RACE reads anew with MiXCR; each CDR3 protein has one entry. This table has 1.5 million to 2 million distinct CDR3 sequences, around 29% appearing once. The specimen sequenced was cord blood. The receptor source for this set is a newborn girl in good health. The CDR3 runs from the conserved cysteine through the conserved F or W. D genes are given only for firm matches. Clone sizes are given selectively: once, few, many, or a class where the clone is expanded.

CDR3aa: CASSVWGRGYGYTF
CDR3nt: TGTGCCAGCAGTGTTTGGGGCAGGGGCTATGGCTACACCTTC
v_gene: TRBV2
d_gene: NA
abundance: NA
j_gene: TRBJ1-2
len: 14

CDR3aa: CASSQDIGATDTQYF
CDR3nt: TGCGCCAGCAGCCAAGATATAGGGGCCACAGATACGCAGTATTTT
v_gene: TRBV4-3
d_gene: NA
abundance: NA
j_gene: TRBJ2-3
len: 15

CDR3aa: CSAARGLNTDTQYF
CDR3nt: TGCAGTGCCGCCCGGGGACTGAACACAGATACGCAGTATTTT
v_gene: TRBV20-1
d_gene: NA
abundance: few
j_gene: TRBJ2-3
len: 14

CDR3aa: CASSPRGSGVTDTQYF
CDR3nt: TGTGCCAGCAGCCCCCGTGGTAGCGGGGTCACAGATACGCAGTATTTT
v_gene: TRBV7-2
d_gene: TRBD2
abundance: NA
j_gene: TRBJ2-3
len: 16

CDR3aa: CASGFQGSGYTF
CDR3nt: TGTGCTAGTGGTTTCCAGGGTAGTGGCTACACCTTC
v_gene: TRBV12-5
d_gene: NA
abundance: once
j_gene: TRBJ1-2
len: 12

CDR3aa: CASSIFQDRETQYF
CDR3nt: TGTGCCAGTAGTATATTTCAGGACAGAGAGACCCAGTACTTC
v_gene: TRBV19
d_gene: NA
abundance: NA
j_gene: TRBJ2-5
len: 14

CDR3aa: CASSSITSEPHQYF
CDR3nt: TGTGCCAGCAGCTCCATCACTAGCGAACCCCACCAGTACTTC
v_gene: TRBV7-2
d_gene: TRBD2
abundance: many
j_gene: TRBJ2-7
len: 14

CDR3aa: CASVRSGRNNEQFF
CDR3nt: TGTGCCAGTGTGAGAAGTGGAAGAAACAATGAGCAGTTCTTC
v_gene: TRBV6-2/TRBV6-3
d_gene: NA
abundance: NA
j_gene: TRBJ2-1
len: 14

CDR3aa: CASAGTVSSYEQYF
CDR3nt: TGTGCCAGCGCCGGGACAGTCAGCTCCTACGAGCAGTACTTC
v_gene: TRBV13
d_gene: TRBD1
abundance: few
j_gene: TRBJ2-7
len: 14

CDR3aa: CASSFGKWSPLHF
CDR3nt: TGTGCCAGCAGTTTCGGCAAGTGGTCGCCCCTCCACTTT
v_gene: TRBV12-3/TRBV12-4
d_gene: NA
abundance: NA
j_gene: TRBJ1-6
len: 13

CDR3aa: CASSLKAPPDTQYF
CDR3nt: TGCGCCAGCAGCCTCAAGGCCCCGCCAGATACGCAGTATTTT
v_gene: TRBV4-1
d_gene: NA
abundance: few
j_gene: TRBJ2-3
len: 14

CDR3aa: CAISEGTGSIEQYF
CDR3nt: TGTGCCATCAGTGAGGGGACAGGGTCCATCGAGCAGTACTTC
v_gene: TRBV10-3
d_gene: TRBD1
abundance: few
j_gene: TRBJ2-7
len: 14

CDR3aa: CSADDRGQETQYF
CDR3nt: TGCAGTGCAGACGACAGGGGCCAAGAGACCCAGTACTTC
v_gene: TRBV20-1
d_gene: TRBD1
abundance: NA
j_gene: TRBJ2-5
len: 13

CDR3aa: CASSEYAAGEQYF
CDR3nt: TGTGCCAGCAGTGAATATGCGGCTGGTGAGCAGTACTTC
v_gene: TRBV2
d_gene: NA
abundance: NA
j_gene: TRBJ2-5
len: 13